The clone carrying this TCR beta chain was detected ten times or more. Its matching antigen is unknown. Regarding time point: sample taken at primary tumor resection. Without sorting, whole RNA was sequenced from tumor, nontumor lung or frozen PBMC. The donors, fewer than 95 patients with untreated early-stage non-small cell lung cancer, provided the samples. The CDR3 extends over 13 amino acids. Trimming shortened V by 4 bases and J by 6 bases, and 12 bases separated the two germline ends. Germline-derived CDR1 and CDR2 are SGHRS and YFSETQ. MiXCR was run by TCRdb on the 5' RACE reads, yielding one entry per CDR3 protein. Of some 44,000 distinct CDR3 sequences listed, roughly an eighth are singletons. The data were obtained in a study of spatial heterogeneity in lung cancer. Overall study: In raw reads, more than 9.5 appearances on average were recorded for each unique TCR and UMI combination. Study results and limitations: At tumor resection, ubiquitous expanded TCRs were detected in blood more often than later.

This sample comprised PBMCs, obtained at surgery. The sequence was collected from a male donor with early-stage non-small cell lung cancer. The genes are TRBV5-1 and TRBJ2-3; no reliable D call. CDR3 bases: TGCGCCAGCAGCATTGCCAGTTGGGATACGCAGTATTTT. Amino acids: CASSIASWDTQYF.